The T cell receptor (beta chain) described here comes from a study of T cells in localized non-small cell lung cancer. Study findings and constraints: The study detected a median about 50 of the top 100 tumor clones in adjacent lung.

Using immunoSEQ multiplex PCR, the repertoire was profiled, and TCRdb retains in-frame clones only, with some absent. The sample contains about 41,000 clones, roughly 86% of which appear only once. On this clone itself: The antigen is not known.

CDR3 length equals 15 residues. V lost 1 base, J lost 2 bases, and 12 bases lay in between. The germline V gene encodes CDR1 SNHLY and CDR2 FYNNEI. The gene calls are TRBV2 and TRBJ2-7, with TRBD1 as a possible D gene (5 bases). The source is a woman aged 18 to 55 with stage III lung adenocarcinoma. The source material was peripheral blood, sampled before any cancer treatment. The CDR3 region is CASSEGPGSTYEQYF. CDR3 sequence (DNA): TGTGCCAGCAGTGAAGGGCCAGGGTCGACCTACGAGCAGTACTTC.